This TCR beta chain was identified during a study of T cell repertoires in cytomegalovirus infection. General study results and limits: Summed public TCR beta family frequency identified CMV carriers bearing the relevant HLA. Clonotype analysis showed dominance of the ex vivo response by HLA-C-restricted CMV-specific TCR beta clonotypes.

The V and J ends lost 2 bases and 7 bases respectively, with 9 bases between them. This CDR3 is built from 13 residues. Looked up from germline, CDR1 is SGHTA and CDR2 is FQGTGA. This clonotype was counted at least ten times. No antigen is known for it. Each CDR3 protein gets one entry after TCRdb re-called the reads with MiXCR. There are more than 400,000 distinct CDR3 sequences in the sample; about 30% occur only once, and roughly an eighth lies in the top ten. The source is a human donor in good health (CMV status not recorded). Some clones in this sample may be carry-over from other donors' samples. Sequenced sample: PBMCs. This rearrangement joins TRBV7-3 to TRBJ2-1, with D hard to call. The CDR3 nucleotides are TGTGCCAGCAGCTTACGTGTTGGAAATGAGCAGTTCTTC. Its protein is CASSLRVGNEQFF. The variable domain in full, with the rest retrieved from reference TRBV7-3 and TRBJ2-1, is GAGVSQTPSNKVTEKGKYVELRCDPISGHTALYWYRQSLGQGPEFLIYFQGTGAADDSGLPNDRFFAVRPEGSVSTLKIQRTERGDSAVYLCASSLRVGNEQFFGPGTRLTVL.